This TCR beta chain derives from a study of blood T cell repertoires in COVID-19. Study summary: Acute and convalescent COVID-19 samples came from the United States, Italy and Spain. PBMCs, B-cell-depleted T cells, or T cells provided the cDNA or gDNA that made up the material.

Per the authors' pipeline: Estimation of nucleated cell counts relied on the amplification of reference gene primers. Produced via immunoSEQ multiplex PCR; TCRdb's table is partial and in-frame only. D and trimming were read from the DNA, whereas the V and J calls and clone size are those reported in that table. The sample has some 30,000 clones; approximately 83% are singletons. This clone was observed once. In germline, CDR1 is SGHRS, CDR2 YFSETQ. The CDR3 is 18 residues long. Germline trimming cut 4 bases from V and 6 bases from J; bases unmatched to any gene: 19. The chain is built from TRBV5-1 and TRBJ2-1; 7 bases agree with TRBD1. The sequence was obtained from an older woman with active COVID-19. Sequencing was carried out using peripheral blood. The CDR3 nucleotides are TGCGCCAGCAGCCTCGACCTAATGACAGGGTCCCACCCCAATGAGCAGTTCTTC. Amino acids: CASSLDLMTGSHPNEQFF.